The 29 T cell receptor beta chains presented below share a single source sample, sequenced in a study of blood T cells in healthy people across ages. Next came a second PCR, run for 7 to 11 cycles, which used a sample-barcoded 5' primer along with a J-beta primer mix. TCRdb re-analysed the 5' RACE reads in MiXCR, keeping a single row per CDR3 protein. The table lists about 1.4 million distinct CDR3 sequences, 59% of them singletons, with over 5.5% in the top ten. Sequencing input: blood. The origin of the receptors is a man younger than 30 in good health.

This clonotype came up a few times. The chain employs TRBV4-1 and TRBJ1-2; a possible D gene is TRBD1 (5 bases). The CDR3 extends over 14 amino acids. V was clipped by 6 bases and J by 0 bases, with 11 bases between them. CDR1 is MGHRA, CDR2 YSYEKL, per germline. The CDR3 protein is CASRIPGANYGYTF. In nucleotides, the CDR3 is TGCGCCAGCAGAATCCCGGGGGCTAACTATGGCTACACCTTC.

This chain uses TRBV20-1 with TRBJ2-3; D call uncertain. The V gene lost 3 bases and the J gene lost 7 bases, with 11 bases spanning the gap. The length of the CDR3 is 12 residues. The germline V gene has CDR1 DFQATT and CDR2 SNEGSKA (reference sequence). The CDR3 is CSASVRENTQYF. Here the CDR3 DNA reads TGCAGTGCTAGTGTCCGTGAAAATACGCAGTATTTT.

Points on this clonotype: Compared with germline, one end of the junction differs, possibly owing to a read error. This chain uses TRBV6-5 with TRBJ2-5; unclear D gene. The end of the DNA is better explained by TRBJ2-7, so the J call may be wrong. The CDR3 length is 11 residues. CDR1 and CDR2 from the germline V gene are MNHEY and SVGAGI. The CDR3 is CAPRPSYEQYF. CDR3 coding DNA: TGCGCTCCGAGACCGAGCTACGAGCAGTACTTC.

This chain links TRBV27 with TRBJ1-2; D call uncertain. The CDR3 is 13 amino acids. V was trimmed by 6 bases and J by 6 bases, leaving 14 bases between them. CDR1 is MNHEY, CDR2 SMNVEV, per germline (reference sequence). CDR3 bases: TGTGCCAGCAGCCCTCTGATAGACCATGGCTACACCTTC. It yields the protein CASSPLIDHGYTF.

The rearrangement links TRBV4-2 to TRBJ2-3; a possible D gene is TRBD1 (6 bases). Germline V gene lookup returns CDR1 LGHNA and CDR2 YNFKEQ. Trimming took 5 bases from V and 3 from J, leaving 12 bases between them. The CDR3 is 14 amino acids. The CDR3 reads CASSRGSGTDTQYF. CDR3 coding DNA: TGTGCCAGCAGCAGGGGGTCGGGTACAGATACGCAGTATTTT.

This clonotype has a single count. It may be a read error: a sequence one base away is much more abundant. J is TRBJ1-2 and V is TRBV6-5, with D maybe TRBD1 (5 bases). Germline V gives CDR1 MNHEY, CDR2 SVGAGI. V lost 2 bases, J lost 8 bases, and 21 bases lay in between. There are 16 residues in the CDR3. This chain's CDR3 is CASSYRERGGVGGYTF. Here the CDR3 DNA reads TGTGCCAGCAGTTACCGCGAACGGGGCGGGGTGGGAGGCTACACCTTC.

J is TRBJ2-5 and V is TRBV6-5; TRBD1 might be the D (5 bases). The V gene lost 2 bases and the J gene lost 1 base, with 8 bases spanning the gap. Germline CDR1 is MNHEY and CDR2 is SVGAGI. The CDR3 runs 14 residues. CDR3 loop: CASSYGQSQETQYF. In DNA form, the CDR3 reads TGTGCCAGCAGTTACGGACAATCCCAAGAGACCCAGTACTTC.

This clonotype was counted between two and nine times. The rearrangement uses TRBV12-3 or TRBV12-4 and TRBJ2-4; D not resolved. Trimming removed 1 base from V and 0 bases from J, with 13 bases in between. The CDR3 is 17 amino acids. The CDR3 DNA reads as TGTGCCAGCAGTTTAGTGTGGAGATCCTCAGCCAAAAACATTCAGTACTTC. Protein sequence: CASSLVWRSSAKNIQYF.

The chain recombines TRBV7-9 with TRBJ1-2, with TRBD1 matching over 7 bases. Germline trimming cut 8 bases from V and 3 bases from J; bases unmatched to any gene: 9. Per the germline V gene, CDR1 is SEHNR and CDR2 is FQNEAQ (reference sequence). The CDR3 runs to 14 residues. CDR3 coding DNA: TGTGCCAGCGCCGACAGGGACAAATACTATGGCTACACCTTC. Translation gives CASADRDKYYGYTF.

The chain links TRBV12-3 or TRBV12-4 to TRBJ2-3; 9 bases map to TRBD1. This CDR3 is built from 15 residues. Trimming cost V 6 bases and J 6 bases; bases outside gene matches: 10. The chain's CDR3 is CASRPTQGASDTQYF. The CDR3 region has the DNA TGTGCCAGCAGACCAACACAGGGGGCGTCTGATACGCAGTATTTT.

The chain joins TRBV2 to TRBJ2-1; no reliable D call. CDR3 size: 16 residues. Trimming left V 1 base short and J 5 bases short, with 15 bases between. The germline V gene has CDR1 SNHLY and CDR2 FYNNEI. The CDR3 loop is CASSEDRVPTNNEQFF. The CDR3 coding sequence is TGTGCCAGCAGTGAAGACCGGGTACCAACCAACAATGAGCAGTTCTTC.

V gene TRBV5-6 combines with J gene TRBJ2-3, with 8 bases lining up with TRBD1. V dropped 5 bases and J dropped 6; count of bases not matched to a gene: 11. The CDR3 sequence is 15 residues long. Germline CDR1 and CDR2: SGHDT and YYEEEE. The CDR3 sequence is CASSPGGNPGDTQYF. In DNA form, the CDR3 reads TGTGCCAGCAGTCCAGGGGGCAACCCTGGGGATACGCAGTATTTT.

The sample holds a few counts of this clonotype. The chain joins TRBV20-1 to TRBJ1-6; D gene unclear. V was shortened by 5 bases and J by 5 bases, with 22 bases between the two germline ends. The CDR3 is 17 residues long. In germline, CDR1 is DFQATT, CDR2 SNEGSKA (reference sequence). CDR3 sequence: CSAPSFGQAPDNSPLHF. DNA of the CDR3: TGCAGTGCTCCGAGCTTCGGGCAGGCCCCCGATAATTCACCCCTCCACTTT.

The rearrangement uses TRBV29-1 and TRBJ2-5; TRBD1 is a possible D gene (5 bases). The CDR3 sequence is 13 residues long. Looked up from germline, CDR1 is SQVTM and CDR2 is ANQGSEA. V lost 6 bases to trimming and J lost 2 bases, with 13 bases between them. CDR3 loop: CSVGTGAQETQYF. In DNA, the CDR3 is TGCAGCGTAGGAACAGGTGCGCAAGAGACCCAGTACTTC. The full variable domain, its missing parts supplied by reference TRBV29-1 and TRBJ2-5, is SAVISQKPSRDICQRGTSLTIQCQVDSQVTMMFWYRQQPGQSLTLIATANQGSEATYESGFVIDKFPISRPNLTFSTLTVSNMSPEDSSIYLCSVGTGAQETQYFGPGTRLLVL.

The chain employs TRBV20-1 and TRBJ1-4; D is uncertain. This CDR3 contains 17 residues. CDR1 DFQATT and CDR2 SNEGSKA come from the germline V gene (reference sequence). V gave up 1 base and J gave up 6 bases, with 21 bases separating them. As DNA, the CDR3 is TGCAGTGCTAGAGGACCCCTTTTATGGGAACGGTATGAAAAACTGTTTTTT. Encoded protein: CSARGPLLWERYEKLFF.

This chain links TRBV14 with TRBJ1-2; D unclear. Germline loops: CDR1 SGHDN, CDR2 FVKESK. This CDR3 region has 19 residues. V lost 0 bases and J lost 0, with 20 bases in between. The CDR3 DNA is TGTGCCAGCAGCCAAGATTACGCCGGACGAGGGTCAGCTAACTATGGCTACACCTTC. It codes for CASSQDYAGRGSANYGYTF.

The chain is built from TRBV3-1 and TRBJ2-5; maybe TRBD2 (5 bases). Germline CDR1 and CDR2: LGHDT and YNNKEL (reference sequence). Trimming cost V 1 base and J 4 bases, with 10 bases left between them. The CDR3 runs 14 residues. The CDR3: CASSQGSEGETQYF. The CDR3 region has the DNA TGTGCCAGCAGCCAAGGGTCCGAGGGAGAGACCCAGTACTTC.

In DNA, the CDR3 is TGTGCCAGCAGCTATAGCCCCGACAGAACCGCTACGCAGTATTTT. Translating gives CASSYSPDRTATQYF. The chain uses TRBV7-2 and TRBJ2-3, with D possibly matching TRBD1 (5 bases). The CDR3 length is 15 residues. In germline, CDR1 is SGHTA, CDR2 FQGNSA. Trimming pared 4 bases from V and 8 bases from J, leaving 19 bases between.

The CDR3 DNA sequence: TGCAGTGCTACTCCATCAGGGCCCTACGAGCAGTACTTC. It specifies CSATPSGPYEQYF. This sequence joins TRBV20-1 and TRBJ2-4, with D possibly TRBD1 on 5 matching bases. The DNA end lines up better with TRBJ2-7; the J call may be wrong. CDR3 size: 13 residues. Germline V gives CDR1 DFQATT, CDR2 SNEGSKA (reference sequence).

The J gene is TRBJ1-1, the V gene TRBV6-1; a possible D gene is TRBD1 (5 bases). This CDR3 region has 15 residues. V was pared by 2 bases and J by 2 bases, with 12 bases between. Germline V gene lookup returns CDR1 MNHNS and CDR2 SASEGT. The CDR3 is CASSERVGGNTEAFF. The CDR3 coding sequence is TGTGCCAGCAGTGAACGGGTTGGGGGTAACACTGAAGCTTTCTTT.

The V and J genes are TRBV10-3 and TRBJ2-7; TRBD1 matches at 8 bases. The CDR3 runs 15 residues. The trim removed 11 bases at V and 0 bases at J, leaving 12 bases unmatched. CDR1 and CDR2 from the germline V gene are ENHRY and SYGVKD. In DNA, the CDR3 is TGTGCCGGACAGGGAGGCCGCGGGTCCTCCTACGAGCAGTACTTC. This gives the protein CAGQGGRGSSYEQYF.

This clonotype has just a few counts. V usage is TRBV20-1 and J usage is TRBJ2-4; D not resolved. The V end lost 1 base, the J end lost 7 bases, and 14 bases lay between the germline ends. Germline CDR1 reads DFQATT; CDR2 reads SNEGSKA (reference sequence). The CDR3 spans 14 residues. In DNA, the CDR3 is TGCAGTGCTAGAGGACAAGGAGCAAGGAACATTCAGTACTTC. As protein: CSARGQGARNIQYF.

In this sample, this clonotype turned up a few times. The V and J genes are TRBV28 and TRBJ2-7, with D unresolved. The CDR3 runs 13 residues. Germline V gives CDR1 MDHEN, CDR2 SYDVKM. The V gene lost 3 bases and the J gene lost 3 bases, with 9 bases spanning the gap. CDR3 nucleotides: TGTGCCAGCAGTTTGAGTCTGATCTACGAGCAGTACTTC. Its translation is CASSLSLIYEQYF.

This clonotype was seen only a few times. This chain links TRBV12-3 or TRBV12-4 with TRBJ1-2; D is perhaps TRBD1 (5 bases). The CDR3 runs to 13 residues. V shed 6 bases and J shed 4 bases, with 12 bases lying between them. The CDR3 region is CASRPDSAYGYTF. In nucleotides, the CDR3 is TGTGCCAGCAGGCCAGACAGCGCCTATGGCTACACCTTC.

The chain carries TRBV27 and TRBJ2-4, with D perhaps matching TRBD1 or TRBD2 (5 bases each). The CDR3 sequence is 15 residues long. The V gene lost 2 bases and the J gene lost 1 base, with 9 bases spanning the gap. Germline CDR1 MNHEY, CDR2 SMNVEV (reference sequence). This CDR3 reads CASSLRGAAKNIQYF. CDR3 nucleotides: TGTGCCAGCAGTTTACGAGGGGCCGCCAAAAACATTCAGTACTTC.

The chain uses TRBV27 and TRBJ2-3; 14 bases agree with TRBD2. V shed 5 bases, J shed 12 bases, and the junction held 4 bases outside the gene matches. This CDR3 is 13 amino acids long. Germline V CDR1 and CDR2: MNHEY, SMNVEV (reference sequence). Here the CDR3 reads CASSMGLAGAQYF. The CDR3 DNA reads as TGTGCCAGCAGTATGGGACTAGCGGGGGCTCAGTATTTT.

This clonotype was picked up a small number of times. This rearrangement joins TRBV7-9 to TRBJ1-2; a possible D gene is TRBD1 (5 bases). CDR1 and CDR2 from the germline V gene are SEHNR and FQNEAQ (reference sequence). This CDR3 region has 12 residues. Trimming stripped 9 bases from V and 6 bases from J, with 14 bases between. The DNA for the CDR3 is TGTGCCAGTGTCCGGCAGGGCCATGGCTACACCTTC. Its protein product is CASVRQGHGYTF. The full variable domain, completed using reference TRBV7-9 and TRBJ1-2, is DTGVSQNPRHKITKRGQNVTFRCDPISEHNRLYWYRQTLGQGPEFLTYFQNEAQLEKSRLLSDRFSAERPKGSFSTLEIQRTEQGDSAMYLCASVRQGHGYTFGSGTRLTVV.

Only a few counts were recorded for this clonotype. The V gene is TRBV7-2, the J gene TRBJ2-1; TRBD2 aligns across 8 bases. The germline V gene has CDR1 SGHTA and CDR2 FQGNSA. The ends lost 1 base at V and 0 bases at J; junction bases unmatched: 11. The CDR3 sequence is 19 residues long. The CDR3 DNA is TGTGCCAGCAGCTTAGATTCCCTAGCGGGCCAGAGCTCCTACAATGAGCAGTTCTTC. Its translation is CASSLDSLAGQSSYNEQFF.

This rearrangement joins TRBV7-6 to TRBJ2-1; the D is unclear. The length of the CDR3 is 10 residues. The germline V gene encodes CDR1 SGHVS and CDR2 FNYEAQ. V was shortened by 8 bases and J by 5 bases, with 4 bases between the two germline ends. The CDR3 sequence: CASANNEQFF. The CDR3 DNA reads as TGTGCCAGCGCAAACAATGAGCAGTTCTTC.